These T cell receptor beta chains were read from a single sample in a study of radiotherapy plus CTLA-4 blockade in lung cancer. Sequenced by immunoSEQ multiplex PCR; TCRdb stores in-frame clones only, minus some. The table has about 80,000 clones, 78% seen once. This specimen was peripheral blood, taken from a patient treated with radiotherapy plus ipilimumab. The receptors come from a human donor with non-small cell lung cancer whose response to radiotherapy plus ipilimumab could not be evaluated. Some clones in this sample may be carry-over from other donors' samples. Each CDR3 is given with its conserved first and last residue. The D gene is left open where the match is weak. Clone size is shown for a subset of rows, as once, few, many or a class of expanded clone.

cdr3_length: 14
j_call: TRBJ2-7
d_call: NA
clone_size: NA
v_call: TRBV7-2
cdr3_nt: TGTGCCAGCAGCTTAACCAGGGAACTGGGGGAGCAGTACTTC
cdr3_aa: CASSLTRELGEQYF

cdr3_length: 16
j_call: TRBJ2-1
d_call: TRBD2
clone_size: NA
v_call: TRBV19
cdr3_nt: TGTGCCAGTAGTACACGGGGGGCTAGCGGGGGGCCAGCGCAGTTCTTC
cdr3_aa: CASSTRGASGGPAQFF

cdr3_length: 16
j_call: TRBJ2-3
d_call: NA
clone_size: NA
v_call: TRBV6-6
cdr3_nt: TGTGCCAGCAGTTACTCGATGGGTGGAGGGCGCGATACGCAGTATTTT
cdr3_aa: CASSYSMGGGRDTQYF

cdr3_length: 13
j_call: TRBJ1-1
d_call: NA
clone_size: NA
v_call: TRBV28
cdr3_nt: TGTGCCAGCACCCCCGCGTTGGGCCCTGAAGCTTTCTTT
cdr3_aa: CASTPALGPEAFF

cdr3_length: 15
j_call: TRBJ2-7
d_call: TRBD1
clone_size: NA
v_call: TRBV6-5
cdr3_nt: TGTGCCAGCAGTTACCGGGACAGGGGACCCTACGAGCAGTACTTC
cdr3_aa: CASSYRDRGPYEQYF

cdr3_length: 17
j_call: TRBJ2-3
d_call: TRBD2
clone_size: once
v_call: TRBV7-2
cdr3_nt: TGTGCCAGCAGCTTCCCCGGGACTAGCGGGGGCCCAGATACGCAGTATTTT
cdr3_aa: CASSFPGTSGGPDTQYF

cdr3_length: 16
j_call: TRBJ2-5
d_call: TRBD2
clone_size: NA
v_call: TRBV5-4
cdr3_nt: TGTGCCAGCAGCCCCGGGACTAGCGGGCTAGCAGAGACCCAGTACTTC
cdr3_aa: CASSPGTSGLAETQYF

cdr3_length: 15
j_call: TRBJ1-2
d_call: TRBD1
clone_size: NA
v_call: TRBV5-1
cdr3_nt: TGCGCCAGCTCTCGAATGACAGGGAGTGGGTATGGCTACACCTTC
cdr3_aa: CASSRMTGSGYGYTF

cdr3_length: 14
j_call: TRBJ2-5
d_call: NA
clone_size: NA
v_call: TRBV5-1
cdr3_nt: TGCGCCAGCAGTCGAGGCGCGGGGGCGGAGACCCAGTACTTC
cdr3_aa: CASSRGAGAETQYF

cdr3_length: 14
j_call: TRBJ1-6
d_call: NA
clone_size: NA
v_call: TRBV7-9
cdr3_nt: TGTGCCAGCGGATACAGGGATCGGGATTCACCCCTCCACTTT
cdr3_aa: CASGYRDRDSPLHF

cdr3_length: 15
j_call: TRBJ2-4
d_call: NA
clone_size: NA
v_call: TRBV15
cdr3_nt: TGTGCCACCAGCAAGGGGGTTTTAGCCAAAAACATTCAGTACTTC
cdr3_aa: CATSKGVLAKNIQYF

cdr3_length: 13
j_call: TRBJ2-3
d_call: TRBD2
clone_size: NA
v_call: TRBV19
cdr3_nt: TGTGCAAGCAACGGGGGGGCGGCAGATACGCAGTATTTT
cdr3_aa: CASNGGAADTQYF

cdr3_length: 15
j_call: TRBJ2-7
d_call: NA
clone_size: NA
v_call: TRBV19
cdr3_nt: TGTGCCAGTAGTATATTAGGAGCCGATACCTACGAGCAGTACTTC
cdr3_aa: CASSILGADTYEQYF

cdr3_length: 13
j_call: TRBJ1-5
d_call: NA
clone_size: NA
v_call: TRBV5-1
cdr3_nt: TGCGCCAGCAGAAGGGGTAGCAATCAGCCCCAGCATTTT
cdr3_aa: CASRRGSNQPQHF

cdr3_length: 16
j_call: TRBJ1-1
d_call: NA
clone_size: NA
v_call: TRBV5-1
cdr3_nt: TGCGCCAGCAGCACTACACTCGGCGGTCTGAACACTGAAGCTTTCTTT
cdr3_aa: CASSTTLGGLNTEAFF

cdr3_length: 13
j_call: TRBJ1-1
d_call: NA
clone_size: NA
v_call: TRBV9
cdr3_nt: TGTGCCAGCAGTTTACCTCCCGGCACTGAAGCTTTCTTT
cdr3_aa: CASSLPPGTEAFF

cdr3_length: 14
j_call: TRBJ2-6
d_call: NA
clone_size: NA
v_call: TRBV30
cdr3_nt: TGTGCCTGGAGCGGGTCACCTGGGGCCAACGTCCTGACTTTC
cdr3_aa: CAWSGSPGANVLTF

cdr3_length: 14
j_call: TRBJ1-1
d_call: NA
clone_size: few
v_call: TRBV7-2
cdr3_nt: TGTGCCAGCAGCCAAGACCCCGGGTACACTGAAGCTTTCTTT
cdr3_aa: CASSQDPGYTEAFF

cdr3_length: 14
j_call: TRBJ1-3
d_call: NA
clone_size: NA
v_call: TRBV7-9
cdr3_nt: TGTGCCAGCAGCTTAGGACGGAGTGGAAACACCATATATTTT
cdr3_aa: CASSLGRSGNTIYF

cdr3_length: 12
j_call: TRBJ1-5
d_call: NA
clone_size: few
v_call: TRBV6-1
cdr3_nt: TGTGCCAGCAGTCCCACGGGTCAGCCCCAGCATTTT
cdr3_aa: CASSPTGQPQHF

cdr3_length: 13
j_call: TRBJ2-7
d_call: NA
clone_size: NA
v_call: TRBV9
cdr3_nt: TGTGCCAGCAGCGTAGAACCAGGGAACGAGCAGTACTTC
cdr3_aa: CASSVEPGNEQYF

cdr3_length: 17
j_call: TRBJ1-1
d_call: NA
clone_size: few
v_call: TRBV6-1
cdr3_nt: TGTGCCAGCAGTGAAGGGAGTACAGGGCGGGTAGGGGCTGAAGCTTTCTTT
cdr3_aa: CASSEGSTGRVGAEAFF

cdr3_length: 16
j_call: TRBJ2-1
d_call: TRBD2
clone_size: NA
v_call: TRBV28
cdr3_nt: TGTGCCAGCAGTGCTAGCGGGGGGGCCTCGTTGGATGAGCAGTTCTTC
cdr3_aa: CASSASGGASLDEQFF

cdr3_length: 16
j_call: TRBJ1-1
d_call: TRBD1
clone_size: NA
v_call: TRBV4-1
cdr3_nt: TGCGCCAGCAGCCAAGAACCGGACAGGGGGATCACTGAAGCTTTCTTT
cdr3_aa: CASSQEPDRGITEAFF

cdr3_length: 16
j_call: TRBJ1-3
d_call: NA
clone_size: NA
v_call: TRBV5-1
cdr3_nt: TGCGCCAGCAGCGCCATGGGTACTAGCTCTGGAAACACCATATATTTT
cdr3_aa: CASSAMGTSSGNTIYF

cdr3_length: 13
j_call: TRBJ1-1
d_call: NA
clone_size: NA
v_call: TRBV10-3
cdr3_nt: TGTGCCATCAGTGAGCCGGGAGGGACTGAAGCTTTCTTT
cdr3_aa: CAISEPGGTEAFF

cdr3_length: 13
j_call: TRBJ1-4
d_call: NA
clone_size: NA
v_call: TRBV27
cdr3_nt: TGTGCCAGCAGGAGACAACGGAATGAAAAACTGTTTTTT
cdr3_aa: CASRRQRNEKLFF

cdr3_length: 15
j_call: TRBJ2-7
d_call: NA
clone_size: once
v_call: TRBV7-8
cdr3_nt: TGTGCCAGCAGCTTAAGGCCAGGGGCCGCCTACGAGCAGTACTTC
cdr3_aa: CASSLRPGAAYEQYF

cdr3_length: 13
j_call: TRBJ1-5
d_call: TRBD1
clone_size: NA
v_call: TRBV6-5
cdr3_nt: TGTGCCAGCAGTTGGACAGGGGATCAGCCCCAGCATTTT
cdr3_aa: CASSWTGDQPQHF

cdr3_length: 13
j_call: TRBJ1-4
d_call: NA
clone_size: once
v_call: TRBV5-1
cdr3_nt: TGCGCCAGCAGCTTGCCCGGGGAGGAAAAACTGTTTTTT
cdr3_aa: CASSLPGEEKLFF